This T cell receptor (beta chain) was captured by sequencing in a study of blood T cell repertoires in COVID-19 (dated by TCRdb to about 2020). Some background on the complete study: Samples from collaborators originated in the United States, Italy and Spain and spanned both the acute and convalescent phases of COVID-19. The material from the prospective study consisted of cDNA or gDNA derived from T cells, B-cell-depleted T cells, or PBMCs. The dataset comprised deeply sampled blood TCRbeta repertoires from subjects exposed to, actively infected with, or recovered from COVID-19. A freely available public database, intended as a resource for researchers studying the immune response to SARS-CoV-2, is where the repertoires were released. Samples were obtained from the ongoing ImmuneRACE study (first 160 participants) and from 1,000 to 1,500 subjects provided by 6 global collaborators. Sample metadata almost always included a de-identified subject ID, COVID-19 status, age in years and sex. Where available, HLA class I and class II types were obtained from metadata supplied by the sample provider rather than from assay-based typing. The paper's findings and limits, for the study overall: How much clinical and demographic metadata was included differed by source and by participant, and the metadata was provided uncurated.

TCRbeta CDR3 regions were amplified from genomic DNA by means of the immunoSEQ Assay, a bias-controlled multiplex PCR. The original methods were these. Nucleated cell counts per sample were estimated from amplification of reference gene primers within the assay. Sequence reads were collapsed and filtered to measure the absolute abundance of every unique TCRbeta CDR3 rearrangement. For each sample, productive Simpson clonality was calculated as the square root of Simpson's diversity index over productive rearrangements. The table comes from immuneACCESS by way of TCRdb, which keeps in-frame sequences with V and J called. Part of the clones is missing from these tables; in studies checked, under half for an unresolved V gene and the rest for unknown reasons. That table furnishes V, J and clone size, whereas the DNA furnished D and trimming. The sample table contains about 200,000 clones; only one count was recorded for approximately 85% of them. The top ten clonotypes cover 5% to 7% of the sample.

Notes on this clone: Which antigen it targets is not known. Base qualities were left out, and no much larger clone turns up one base away.

Cut back by 5 bases and 6 bases, the V and J ends lie 10 bases apart. CDR1 and CDR2, per the germline V gene (reference sequence), are DFQATT and SNEGSKA. From the cysteine up to the phenylalanine, the CDR3 has a length of 11 residues. This entry keeps only the CDR3 DNA: 33 bases, framed from base 1. In the prospective study, participants were about 18 to 95 years old, resided in about two dozen geographic areas of the United States, and were enrolled through a virtual design. Cohort assignment in the prospective study relied on participant-reported clinical history from a screening survey and a study questionnaire. In the prospective study, mobile phlebotomists collected whole blood, serum and a nasopharyngeal or oropharyngeal swab from each participant. Over an approximately two-month period, participants in the prospective study had the option of providing additional blood draws and questionnaires. Before DNA extraction, blood samples from the prospective study were shipped at room temperature or frozen.

Sequenced material: PBMCs or T cells enriched from blood (not recorded which). The rearranged segments are TRBV20-1 and TRBJ1-1; the D gene is possibly TRBD1, with 5 bases matching. The sequence came from a middle-aged man with acute COVID-19. The CDR3 sequence is CSAGGFAEAFF. The DNA is as follows: TGCAGTGCTGGGGGGTTTGCTGAAGCTTTCTTT.